The 17 T cell receptor beta chains listed next were all sequenced from one sample in a study of cytomegalovirus exposure and HLA in healthy donors (dated by TCRdb to about 2017). Receptors were amplified or captured by the immunoSEQ multiplex PCR assay. The multiplex PCR relied on a mix of 60 forward primers for TCR Vbeta segments and 13 reverse primers for TCR Jbeta segments. TCRdb took over this immuneACCESS table, retaining in-frame rearrangements with V and J assigned. Such tables are incomplete; in checked studies, under half of the missing clones stem from an unresolved V gene, and the remainder is unexplained. Here the sample has more than 130,000 clones; roughly 76% occur a single time. About 3.9% of the sample lies in the top ten. Source material: PBMCs. The receptors derive from a man aged 18-30 years in good health and CMV-seronegative.

The chain combines TRBV2 with TRBJ2-3, with D tentatively TRBD1 (5 bases). This CDR3 region has 14 residues. V lost 4 bases and J lost 0, with 8 bases in between. Looked up from germline, CDR1 is SNHLY and CDR2 is FYNNEI. The CDR3, as DNA: TGTGCCAGCAGTGCAGGGTATAGCACAGATACGCAGTATTTT. This sequence encodes CASSAGYSTDTQYF.

The chain combines TRBV19 with TRBJ1-4; D may be TRBD1 (5 bases). The CDR3 spans 15 residues. V was cut by 6 bases and J by 4 bases, with 15 bases left in between. The V gene's germline CDR1 is LNHDA and CDR2 SQIVND (reference sequence). The CDR3 DNA is TGTGCCAGTAGCATGGTATCGGGGGTTAATGAAAAACTGTTTTTT. Protein product: CASSMVSGVNEKLFF.

This chain uses TRBV10-3 with TRBJ2-7; 7 bases align to TRBD1. V was clipped by 3 bases and J by 2 bases; unmatched bases: 13. This CDR3 comprises 17 residues. Germline CDR1 is ENHRY and CDR2 is SYGVKD. The CDR3 DNA is TGTGCCATCAGTGATTTAGGGGGCGCGTCCTTCACCTACGAGCAGTACTTC. It translates to CAISDLGGASFTYEQYF.

CDR3 loop: CASSLGLAADTQYF. CDR3 DNA: TGTGCCAGCAGTTTAGGGCTAGCGGCAGATACGCAGTATTTT. This chain joins TRBV27 and TRBJ2-3, with TRBD2 matching over 7 bases. With 2 bases clipped from V and 4 bases from J, the junction kept 3 bases outside the gene matches. The germline CDR1 and CDR2 sequences are MNHEY and SMNVEV (reference sequence). The CDR3 consists of 14 residues.

This clone was recorded only once. The V and J genes are TRBV9 and TRBJ1-3; possible D gene TRBD1, 6 bases. Germline V gene sequence: CDR1 SGDLS, CDR2 YYNGEE. CDR3 size: 14 residues. The V gene lost 8 bases and the J gene lost 0 bases, with 12 bases spanning the gap. CDR3 in amino acids: CASGKGGSGNTIYF. The CDR3 DNA sequence: TGTGCCAGTGGGAAAGGGGGCTCTGGAAACACCATATATTTT.

Here the CDR3 reads CASSLVSGSSYNEQFF. CDR3 nucleotides: TGTGCCAGCAGCTTAGTTAGCGGAAGCTCCTACAATGAGCAGTTCTTC. The chain combines TRBV7-6 with TRBJ2-1; a possible D gene is TRBD2 (6 bases). Germline CDR1 and CDR2: SGHVS and FNYEAQ. The CDR3 runs 16 residues. The ends were cut back, 1 base at V and 0 bases at J, with 10 bases in the middle.

This chain uses TRBV2 with TRBJ2-7, with 7 nucleotides matching TRBD2. Germline V gene data show CDR1 as SNHLY and CDR2 as FYNNEI. CDR3 length: 14 amino acids. V lost 3 bases, J lost 4 bases, and 6 bases stayed unmatched. The CDR3 loop reads CASSEDGGRYEQYF. The DNA for the CDR3 is TGTGCCAGCAGTGAGGACGGGGGGAGATACGAGCAGTACTTC.

V is TRBV19 and J is TRBJ1-6; D uncertain. Germline loops: CDR1 LNHDA, CDR2 SQIVND (reference sequence). CDR3 length: 15 residues. Trimming removed 5 bases at V and 0 bases at J, with 8 bases between. The CDR3 nucleotides read TGTGCCAGTAGTTCGGGGAGCTCCTATAATTCACCCCTCCACTTT. Translation: CASSSGSSYNSPLHF.

This chain connects TRBV15 to TRBJ2-5; 10 bases map to TRBD1. The V gene end was trimmed by 1 base and the J gene end by 4 bases; junction bases not matched to a gene: 6. The germline V gene has CDR1 LNHNV and CDR2 YYDKDF (reference sequence). The CDR3 sequence is 16 residues long. The CDR3 loop reads CATSRARQGAGETQYF. DNA for the CDR3: TGTGCCACCAGCAGAGCACGACAGGGGGCGGGAGAGACCCAGTACTTC.

The chain couples TRBV6-5 to TRBJ1-5; TRBD1 might be the D (5 bases). V lost 5 bases and J 2 bases, leaving 13 bases between the germline ends. Per the germline V gene, CDR1 is MNHEY and CDR2 is SVGAGI. The CDR3 extends over 15 amino acids. CDR3 nucleotides: TGTGCCAGCAGTCTTTCAGGGAACCGCAATCAGCCCCAGCATTTT. Amino acids: CASSLSGNRNQPQHF.

The J gene is TRBJ2-1, the V gene TRBV18, with a tentative D call TRBD1 (6 bases). From germline, CDR1 is KGHSH and CDR2 LQKENI. The CDR3 is 16 residues long. V dropped 0 bases and J dropped 5 bases, with 14 bases sitting between them. The CDR3 region has the DNA TGTGCCAGCTCACCACCGCTGAGACAGGTCCACAATGAGCAGTTCTTC. Protein: CASSPPLRQVHNEQFF. Full variable domain (remainder filled in from reference TRBV18 and TRBJ2-1): NAGVMQNPRHLVRRRGQEARLRCSPMKGHSHVYWYRQLPEEGLKFMVYLQKENIIDESGMPKERFSAEFPKEGPSILRIQQVVRGDSAAYFCASSPPLRQVHNEQFFGPGTRLTVL.

In its sample, this clone was seen once. The rearrangement joins TRBV14 to TRBJ1-6; D call uncertain. Trimming took off 1 base at V and 9 bases at J, with 13 bases between the two ends. The CDR3 runs to 15 residues. Germline loops: CDR1 SGHDN, CDR2 FVKESK. The CDR3 sequence: CASSQGILGSSPLHF. The CDR3 DNA reads TGTGCCAGCAGCCAAGGGATCCTCGGGAGTTCACCCCTCCACTTT.

The chain links TRBV5-1 to TRBJ2-5; D possibly corresponds to TRBD2 (6 bases). Germline V gene sequence: CDR1 SGHRS, CDR2 YFSETQ. The V and J ends lost 2 bases and 5 bases respectively, with 16 bases between them. The CDR3 spans 15 residues. The chain's CDR3 is CASSLLGGIGETQYF. CDR3 coding DNA: TGCGCCAGCAGCTTATTGGGCGGGATTGGGGAGACCCAGTACTTC.

The gene calls are TRBV19 and TRBJ2-3, with D possibly matching TRBD1 (6 bases). The CDR3 spans 15 residues. Germline loops: CDR1 LNHDA, CDR2 SQIVND (reference sequence). The V end was cut by 7 bases, the J end by 5 bases, with 19 bases between. The CDR3 bases are TGTGCCAGTACCCTCGGGACAAGGGCGCAAGATACGCAGTATTTT. Amino acids: CASTLGTRAQDTQYF.

The V and J genes are TRBV18 and TRBJ2-5; TRBD2 aligns across 11 bases. CDR1 KGHSH and CDR2 LQKENI come from the germline V gene. With 2 bases clipped from V and 4 bases from J, the junction kept 3 bases outside the gene matches. The CDR3 has 15 residues. CDR3: CASSPRGLAGETQYF. The CDR3 DNA reads as TGTGCCAGCTCACCAAGAGGACTAGCGGGAGAGACCCAGTACTTC.

This clone came up a few times. The rearrangement links TRBV19 to TRBJ1-5; tentatively, D is TRBD1 (5 bases). This CDR3 spans 14 amino acids. V gave up 10 bases and J gave up 7 bases, with 20 bases separating them. Germline lookup yields CDR1 LNHDA and CDR2 SQIVND (reference sequence). The CDR3 protein is CATPRGRERQPQHF. The CDR3 nucleotides are TGTGCCACCCCGCGGGGCAGGGAAAGGCAGCCCCAGCATTTT.

This clone showed up just once. V is TRBV19 and J is TRBJ1-3; 7 nucleotides match TRBD1. The CDR3 loop spans 15 amino acids. Germline V gene lookup returns CDR1 LNHDA and CDR2 SQIVND (reference sequence). V trimming: 7 bases; J trimming: 2 bases; junction bases outside the gene matches: 8. Here the CDR3 DNA reads TGTGCCAGTACCGGGACAGCTTGGGCTGGAAACACCATATATTTT. Residues: CASTGTAWAGNTIYF.